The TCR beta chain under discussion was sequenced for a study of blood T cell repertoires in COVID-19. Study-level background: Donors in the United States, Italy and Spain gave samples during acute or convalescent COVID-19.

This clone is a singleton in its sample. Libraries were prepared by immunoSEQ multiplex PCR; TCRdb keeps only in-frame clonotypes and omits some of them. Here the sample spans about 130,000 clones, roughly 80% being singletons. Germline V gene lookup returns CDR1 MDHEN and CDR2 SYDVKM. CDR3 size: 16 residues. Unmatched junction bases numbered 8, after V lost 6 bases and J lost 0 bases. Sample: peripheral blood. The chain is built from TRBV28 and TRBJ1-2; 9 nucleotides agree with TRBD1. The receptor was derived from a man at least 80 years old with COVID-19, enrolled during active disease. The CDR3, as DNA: TGTGCCAGCAGGTTGACAGGGGGAATAGCTAACTATGGCTACACCTTC. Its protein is CASRLTGGIANYGYTF.